The 25 T cell receptor beta chains in this list originate from one sample, sequenced in a study of shared clonotypes between healthy human individuals. Naive CD8 isolation took CD45RO-negative cells positively selected for CCR7 and excluded terminally differentiated effector memory CD45RA+ cells. Repertoires were generated with immunoSEQ multiplex PCR, while TCRdb's copy carries only in-frame clones and drops some. This table holds about 2.1 million clones, approximately 94% found once. Material: naive CD8+ T cells from PBMCs. The receptors stem from a man younger than 35 in good health. Some clones in this sample may be carry-over from other donors' samples.

CDR3 protein: CASSSLRAGANVLTF. The CDR3 DNA reads as TGTGCCAGCAGCTCGCTGAGGGCTGGGGCCAACGTCCTGACTTTC. The rearrangement joins TRBV7-9 to TRBJ2-6; the D gene is possibly TRBD2 (5 bases). The CDR3 is 15 amino acids. The V gene's germline CDR1 is SEHNR and CDR2 FQNEAQ (reference sequence). Trimming cost V 4 bases and J 2 bases, with 9 bases left between them.

The V gene is TRBV6-4, the J gene TRBJ1-1; unclear D gene. The CDR3 totals 13 residues. Germline V gene data show CDR1 as MRHNA and CDR2 as SNTAGT. Trimming removed 5 bases from V and 1 base from J, with 8 bases in between. The CDR3 DNA follows: TGTGCCAGCAGTATATGGGAGAACACTGAAGCTTTCTTT. The encoded protein is CASSIWENTEAFF.

The chain recombines TRBV5-1 with TRBJ2-7, with D tentatively TRBD1 or TRBD2 (5 bases each). The V end was cut by 0 bases, the J end by 6 bases, with 16 bases between. Germline V gives CDR1 SGHRS, CDR2 YFSETQ. The length of the CDR3 is 15 residues. CDR3 nucleotides: TGCGCCAGCAGCTTGGGCCTCGGGGCTATTTCCGAGCAGTACTTC. Protein: CASSLGLGAISEQYF. The full variable domain, completed using reference TRBV5-1 and TRBJ2-7, is KAGVTQTPRYLIKTRGQQVTLSCSPISGHRSVSWYQQTPGQGLQFLFEYFSETQRNKGNFPGRFSGRQFSNSRSEMNVSTLELGDSALYLCASSLGLGAISEQYFGPGTRLTVT.

The chain links TRBV28 to TRBJ2-7; D tentatively reads TRBD1 or TRBD2 (5 bases each). CDR1 and CDR2 (germline): MDHEN, SYDVKM. The CDR3 has 14 amino acids. The ends were cut back, 6 bases at V and 2 bases at J, with 14 bases in the middle. CDR3 in DNA: TGTGCCAGCAGACCCCCGGGGCCTACCTACGAGCAGTACTTC. This encodes CASRPPGPTYEQYF.

The chain carries TRBV6-5 and TRBJ2-7, with 8 bases fitting TRBD2. Germline CDR1 and CDR2: MNHEY and SVGAGI. This CDR3 region has 15 residues. The V segment lost 6 bases and the J segment 6 bases; nucleotides outside the gene matches: 13. CDR3 DNA: TGTGCCAGCAGGATGAGAACGGGAGGGCCTCCCGAGCAGTACTTC. This sequence encodes CASRMRTGGPPEQYF.

The rearrangement joins TRBV7-3 to TRBJ2-5, with 7 bases aligning to TRBD1. Germline-derived CDR1 and CDR2 are SGHTA and FQGTGA. This CDR3 comprises 14 residues. The J segment lost 3 bases and the V segment lost 10 bases, leaving 11 bases of the junction unmatched. The CDR3 is CAISPGQPEETQYF. The CDR3 nucleotides read TGTGCCATCTCACCGGGACAGCCCGAAGAGACCCAGTACTTC. The variable domain in full, with the rest retrieved from reference TRBV7-3 and TRBJ2-5, is GAGVSQTPSNKVTEKGKYVELRCDPISGHTALYWYRQSLGQGPEFLIYFQGTGAADDSGLPNDRFFAVRPEGSVSTLKIQRTERGDSAVYLCAISPGQPEETQYFGPGTRLLVL.

V usage is TRBV4-2 and J usage is TRBJ2-3; a weak D match, TRBD2 (6 bases). V lost 4 bases to trimming and J lost 1 base, with 12 bases between them. CDR3 size: 15 residues. CDR1 is LGHNA, CDR2 YNFKEQ, per germline. For the CDR3, the DNA is TGTGCCAGCAGCCCTAGGGACTCCGGCACAGATACGCAGTATTTT. This codes for CASSPRDSGTDTQYF.

The chain links TRBV9 to TRBJ1-5; no reliable D call. Trimming shortened V by 5 bases and J by 6 bases, and 18 bases separated the two germline ends. Germline CDR1 SGDLS, CDR2 YYNGEE. The CDR3 is made up of 15 amino acids. This CDR3 is CASSPSGGSGQPQHF. CDR3 nucleotide sequence: TGTGCCAGCAGTCCTAGCGGCGGGTCAGGTCAGCCCCAGCATTTT.

The chain joins TRBV9 to TRBJ2-6; no definite D call. The CDR3 runs to 15 residues. From germline, CDR1 is SGDLS and CDR2 YYNGEE. Trimming stripped 2 bases from V and 2 bases from J, with 8 bases between. The CDR3 loop reads CASSVRDPGANVLTF. The CDR3 DNA sequence: TGTGCCAGCAGCGTCCGAGATCCTGGGGCCAACGTCCTGACTTTC.

The chain recombines TRBV7-9 with TRBJ2-1; D gene ambiguous. The germline V gene encodes CDR1 SEHNR and CDR2 FQNEAQ (reference sequence). The CDR3 is 13 amino acids. Trimming shortened V by 2 bases and J by 5 bases, and 7 bases separated the two germline ends. The CDR3 DNA sequence: TGTGCCAGCAGCTTAAGTCTGAACAATGAGCAGTTCTTC. Protein product: CASSLSLNNEQFF. Full variable domain (outside the CDR3, taken from reference TRBV7-9 and TRBJ2-1): DTGVSQNPRHKITKRGQNVTFRCDPISEHNRLYWYRQTLGQGPEFLTYFQNEAQLEKSRLLSDRFSAERPKGSFSTLEIQRTEQGDSAMYLCASSLSLNNEQFFGPGTRLTVL.

V is TRBV5-1 and J is TRBJ2-7, with D possibly TRBD1 on 7 matching bases. CDR1 and CDR2 from the germline V gene are SGHRS and YFSETQ. This CDR3 is built from 15 residues. Deletions cut 2 bases from V and 3 bases from J, with 15 bases between. The CDR3 sequence is CASSLSQGGFYEQYF. CDR3 sequence (DNA): TGCGCCAGCAGCTTAAGTCAGGGGGGTTTCTACGAGCAGTACTTC.

This clone is a singleton in its sample. The V call is TRBV28, the J call TRBJ2-6; D is possibly TRBD2 (6 bases). Trimming left V 6 bases short and J 6 bases short, with 15 bases between. This CDR3 region has 15 residues. CDR1 is MDHEN and CDR2 is SYDVKM in the germline V gene. The CDR3 sequence is CASRTRAGPANVLTF. The CDR3 bases are TGTGCCAGCAGGACCCGAGCGGGCCCGGCCAACGTCCTGACTTTC. The variable domain in full, with the rest retrieved from reference TRBV28 and TRBJ2-6, is DVKVTQSSRYLVKRTGEKVFLECVQDMDHENMFWYRQDPGLGLRLIYFSYDVKMKEKGDIPEGYSVSREKKERFSLILESASTNQTSMYLCASRTRAGPANVLTFGAGSRLTVL.

The chain links TRBV6-1 to TRBJ2-7; D may be TRBD1 (6 bases). Germline CDR1 and CDR2: MNHNS and SASEGT. The CDR3 loop spans 15 amino acids. V lost 7 bases and J 1 base, leaving 17 bases between the germline ends. In nucleotides, the CDR3 is TGTGCCAGCACCGTTAGGGGGAGCCTTTCCTACGAGCAGTACTTC. The encoded protein is CASTVRGSLSYEQYF.

V and J are TRBV4-3 and TRBJ2-1, with TRBD2 matching 13 bases. In germline, CDR1 is LGHNA, CDR2 YSLEER. The CDR3 is made up of 17 amino acids. The junction had 10 bases not matched to a gene; V was cut back by 0 bases and J by 11 bases. The CDR3 reads CASSQDRTSGSSGKQFF. The CDR3 DNA reads TGCGCCAGCAGCCAAGATAGGACTAGCGGGAGCAGTGGAAAGCAGTTCTTC.

The chain employs TRBV9 and TRBJ1-1; D not certain. Germline CDR1 is SGDLS and CDR2 is YYNGEE. V was clipped by 0 bases and J by 11 bases, with 20 bases between them. This CDR3 contains 15 residues. CDR3 region: CASSVGYYLTKGAFF. CDR3 sequence (DNA): TGTGCCAGCAGCGTAGGGTATTACCTCACGAAAGGGGCTTTCTTT.

This chain uses TRBV5-5 with TRBJ1-1; D may be TRBD1 (6 bases). The CDR3 has 16 amino acids. CDR1 and CDR2 from the germline V gene are SGHKS and YYEKEE (reference sequence). V was trimmed by 4 bases and J by 3 bases, leaving 19 bases between them. As DNA, the CDR3 is TGTGCCAGCAGCCCCGTCTACAGGGTAGAGTACACTGAAGCTTTCTTT. It specifies CASSPVYRVEYTEAFF.

The gene calls are TRBV6-6 and TRBJ2-5; TRBD1 is a possible D gene (6 bases). From germline, CDR1 is MNHNY and CDR2 SVGAGI (reference sequence). This CDR3 is built from 13 residues. V was pared by 2 bases and J by 5 bases, with 9 bases between. The CDR3 region is CASSYQGTETQYF. Written as DNA, the CDR3 is TGTGCCAGCAGTTACCAGGGGACGGAGACCCAGTACTTC.

The CDR3 coding sequence is TGTGCCAGCAGCCCCGAGGACAGGGTCGATTGGTATTTT. This gives the protein CASSPEDRVDWYF. The V call is TRBV7-9, the J call TRBJ2-3; the match to TRBD1 covers 8 bases. V shed 5 bases, J shed 14 bases, and the junction held 12 bases outside the gene matches. This CDR3 region has 13 residues. CDR1 and CDR2 (germline): SEHNR, FQNEAQ (reference sequence).

The CDR3 bases are TGTGCCAGCAGCTTGGTTAGCGGGAGGGGTGACAATGAGCAGTTCTTC. This encodes CASSLVSGRGDNEQFF. The V gene is TRBV5-6, the J gene TRBJ2-1; 11 nucleotides agree with TRBD2. With 0 bases clipped from V and 5 bases from J, the junction kept 4 bases outside the gene matches. This CDR3 has 16 amino acids. In germline, CDR1 is SGHDT, CDR2 YYEEEE.

The chain couples TRBV14 to TRBJ2-5; the D gene is possibly TRBD2 (6 bases). This CDR3 region has 20 residues. Germline CDR1 SGHDN, CDR2 FVKESK. The V end lost 3 bases, the J end lost 2 bases, and 28 bases lay between the germline ends. DNA for the CDR3: TGTGCCAGCAGCCAGGACGGGCTTGCAGAGGGAAGTGGGGGGCAAGAGACCCAGTACTTC. Translating it yields CASSQDGLAEGSGGQETQYF.

For this clone: The same CDR3 is also encoded by other DNA sequences in this sample. V and J are TRBV25-1 and TRBJ1-2, with a tentative D call TRBD1 (5 bases). The CDR3 covers 13 residues. V dropped 4 bases and J dropped 4 bases, with 10 bases sitting between them. Per germline, CDR1 MGHDK and CDR2 SYGVNS. CDR3 residues: CASSGGASYGYTF. CDR3 nucleotides: TGTGCCAGCAGTGGCGGGGCCTCCTATGGCTACACCTTC.

The CDR3 coding sequence is TGTGCCAGCAGCCTCCCCACAGGGCCGGGGACTGAAGCTTTCTTT. Translation gives CASSLPTGPGTEAFF. V and J are TRBV7-9 and TRBJ1-1; D is possibly TRBD1 (6 bases). This CDR3 is 15 amino acids long. CDR1 is SEHNR, CDR2 FQNEAQ, per germline (reference sequence). Trimming cost V 5 bases and J 5 bases, with 18 bases left between them.

V usage is TRBV30 and J usage is TRBJ2-7, with 9 bases matching TRBD1. CDR1 GTSNPN and CDR2 SVGIG come from the germline V gene (reference sequence). The CDR3 spans 13 residues. The CDR3 DNA reads as TGTGCAAGCGGGACAGGGAGTTTCTACGAGCAGTACTTC. Protein product: CASGTGSFYEQYF.

Of note for this clone: Other nucleotide sequences in the sample specify the same CDR3. The chain recombines TRBV9 with TRBJ2-1; 9 nucleotides line up with TRBD2. The V gene's germline CDR1 is SGDLS and CDR2 YYNGEE. V trimming: 0 bases; J trimming: 7 bases; junction bases outside the gene matches: 5. The CDR3 is 15 residues long. The CDR3 DNA reads as TGTGCCAGCAGCGTAGGTGGTAGCGGGAGTAATGAGCAGTTCTTC. Translated: CASSVGGSGSNEQFF.

The rearrangement links TRBV6-5 to TRBJ2-2; possible D gene TRBD1, 6 bases. Between the trimmed V and J ends, which lost 6 bases and 4 bases, there was a span of 9 bases. The CDR3 is made up of 13 amino acids. From germline, CDR1 is MNHEY and CDR2 SVGAGI. The CDR3 spells CASSLQGTGELFF. The CDR3 DNA reads TGTGCCAGCAGCCTACAGGGCACCGGGGAGCTGTTTTTT.